A single sample is the source of the 29 T cell receptor beta chains below, sequenced in a study of Graves' ophthalmopathy and Graves' hyperthyroidism. Amplification of TCR beta CDR3 regions used RNA transcripts. An initial RT-PCR round employing HTBI primers preceded a second-round multiplex PCR. TCRdb passed the multiplex PCR reads through MiXCR, listing each CDR3 protein once. The table includes more than 550,000 distinct CDR3 sequences, roughly 39% detected once. Material for sequencing was peripheral blood. These receptors were obtained from an adult man with Graves' ophthalmopathy.

This clonotype turned up a few times. The V and J genes are TRBV27 and TRBJ2-7; D is tentatively TRBD1 or TRBD2 (5 bases each). The ends were cut back, 6 bases at V and 3 bases at J, with 15 bases in the middle. The CDR3 spans 14 residues. Germline CDR1 MNHEY, CDR2 SMNVEV (reference sequence). The CDR3 region is CASSSGRWVYEQYF. For the CDR3, the DNA is TGTGCCAGCAGCTCGGGACGATGGGTCTACGAGCAGTACTTC.

The chain is built from TRBV10-3 and TRBJ2-5, with unresolved D. V was pared by 3 bases and J by 6 bases, with 11 bases between. The CDR3 contains 13 residues. Germline V CDR1 and CDR2: ENHRY, SYGVKD. The CDR3 bases are TGTGCCATCAGTGATGGCCCGGGCCAGACCCAGTACTTC. Translating gives CAISDGPGQTQYF.

This clonotype was recorded many times. The genes are TRBV7-9 and TRBJ1-1, with TRBD1 as a possible D gene (5 bases). The germline V gene encodes CDR1 SEHNR and CDR2 FQNEAQ (reference sequence). The CDR3 has 12 amino acids. Trimming removed 7 bases from V and 3 bases from J, with 9 bases in between. CDR3 bases: TGTGCCAGCATCACAGGCGACACTGAAGCTTTCTTT. Encoded protein: CASITGDTEAFF.

This clonotype was observed many times. This sequence joins TRBV6-5 and TRBJ1-1; 8 bases agree with TRBD1. The CDR3 is 12 residues long. The junction had 0 bases not matched to a gene; V was cut back by 2 bases and J by 7 bases. Germline CDR1 MNHEY, CDR2 SVGAGI. For the CDR3, the DNA is TGTGCCAGCAGTTACGGACAGGGTGAAGCTTTCTTT. Encoded protein: CASSYGQGEAFF.

This CDR3 reads CASNRRGTQETQYF. Here the CDR3 DNA reads TGTGCCAGCAATAGGCGGGGTACGCAAGAGACCCAGTACTTC. The chain recombines TRBV6-5 with TRBJ2-5, with D possibly matching TRBD2 (6 bases). Germline V gene data show CDR1 as MNHEY and CDR2 as SVGAGI. The CDR3 covers 14 residues. Trimming removed 7 bases from V and 2 bases from J, with 14 bases in between.

In nucleotides, the CDR3 is TGCGCCAGCAGCCGTGGACAGGGAAAAAATGAAAAACTGTTTTTT. It is translated as CASSRGQGKNEKLFF. The chain combines TRBV5-1 with TRBJ1-4, with 8 positions matching TRBD1. V lost 4 bases, J lost 5 bases, and 7 bases stayed unmatched. The CDR3 sequence is 15 residues long. Per the germline V gene, CDR1 is SGHRS and CDR2 is YFSETQ. Full variable domain (outside the CDR3, taken from reference TRBV5-1 and TRBJ1-4): KAGVTQTPRYLIKTRGQQVTLSCSPISGHRSVSWYQQTPGQGLQFLFEYFSETQRNKGNFPGRFSGRQFSNSRSEMNVSTLELGDSALYLCASSRGQGKNEKLFFGSGTQLSVL.

The chain recombines TRBV5-1 with TRBJ2-7; D possibly matches TRBD1 or TRBD2 (8 bases each). This CDR3 contains 15 residues. Between the trimmed V and J ends, which lost 4 bases and 6 bases, there was a span of 20 bases. The germline V gene encodes CDR1 SGHRS and CDR2 YFSETQ. The CDR3 loop is CASSQAGGQVTEQYF. For the CDR3, the DNA is TGCGCCAGCAGCCAGGCGGGGGGACAGGTGACCGAGCAGTACTTC.

This clonotype was observed many times. The chain has TRBV7-9 and TRBJ2-2; 7 bases are shared with TRBD2. Germline values: CDR1 SEHNR, CDR2 FQNEAQ (reference sequence). V lost 8 bases and J lost 0; bases outside the gene matches: 6. The CDR3 runs 15 residues. The CDR3 spells CASPKRETNTGELFF. The DNA of the CDR3 is TGTGCCAGCCCCAAGCGGGAAACGAACACCGGGGAGCTGTTTTTT. Full variable domain (rest looked up from reference TRBV7-9 and TRBJ2-2): DTGVSQNPRHKITKRGQNVTFRCDPISEHNRLYWYRQTLGQGPEFLTYFQNEAQLEKSRLLSDRFSAERPKGSFSTLEIQRTEQGDSAMYLCASPKRETNTGELFFGEGSRLTVL.

This clonotype was observed many times. The rearrangement uses TRBV7-6 and TRBJ2-2; D gene ambiguous. The germline V gene has CDR1 SGHVS and CDR2 FNYEAQ. CDR3 length: 12 amino acids. V gave up 5 bases and J gave up 2 bases, with 3 bases separating them. CDR3 sequence reads: CASSPNTGELFF. In DNA form, the CDR3 reads TGTGCCAGCAGCCCTAACACCGGGGAGCTGTTTTTT.

This clonotype has ten or more counts. The chain couples TRBV7-8 to TRBJ2-7; TRBD2 is a possible D gene (5 bases). This CDR3 is 15 amino acids long. Trimming took 1 base from V and 0 from J, leaving 10 bases between them. CDR1 and CDR2 from the germline V gene are SGHVS and FQNEAQ. In DNA form, the CDR3 reads TGTGCCAGCAGCTTAGAAGGGAGAGGCTCCTACGAGCAGTACTTC. Protein sequence: CASSLEGRGSYEQYF. Full variable domain (rest looked up from reference TRBV7-8 and TRBJ2-7): GAGVSQSPRYKVAKRGQDVALRCDPISGHVSLFWYQQALGQGPEFLTYFQNEAQLDKSGLPSDRFFAERPEGSVSTLKIQRTQQEDSAVYLCASSLEGRGSYEQYFGPGTRLTVT.

Ten or more counts support this clonotype. The chain is built from TRBV20-1 and TRBJ1-5; no clear D. This CDR3 has 15 residues. Germline CDR1 is DFQATT and CDR2 is SNEGSKA (reference sequence). V lost 1 base to trimming and J lost 2 bases, with 12 bases between them. CDR3 residues: CSARAQGSRNQPQHF. The CDR3 nucleotides are TGCAGTGCTAGAGCTCAAGGCAGCCGCAATCAGCCCCAGCATTTT.

This clonotype was recorded at least ten times. This chain uses TRBV9 with TRBJ1-1; the D gene is possibly TRBD1 (6 bases). Germline-derived CDR1 and CDR2 are SGDLS and YYNGEE. V lost 3 bases to trimming and J lost 0 bases, with 12 bases between them. The CDR3 runs 15 residues. The CDR3 sequence: CASSGPGHLNTEAFF. The DNA for the CDR3 is TGTGCCAGCAGCGGACCGGGACACCTGAACACTGAAGCTTTCTTT. Filled out from reference TRBV9 and TRBJ1-1, the complete variable domain reads DSGVTQTPKHLITATGQRVTLRCSPRSGDLSVYWYQQSLDQGLQFLIQYYNGEERAKGNILERFSAQQFPDLHSELNLSSLELGDSALYFCASSGPGHLNTEAFFGQGTRLTVV.

Comments on this clonotype: Given a much more abundant clone one base away, this may be a read error. This rearrangement joins TRBV7-9 to TRBJ2-7, with D perhaps TRBD1 or TRBD2 (5 bases each). The germline V gene encodes CDR1 SEHNR and CDR2 FQNEAQ (reference sequence). CDR3 length equals 12 residues. As DNA, the CDR3 is TGTGCCAGCGGCTTCGGGGCTTGGGAGCAGTACTTC. This translates into CASGFGAWEQYF.

This clonotype was counted ten times or more. This chain links TRBV7-9 with TRBJ2-5, with TRBD2 identical over 12 bases. The CDR3 totals 14 residues. J lost 5 bases, V lost 4 bases, and 2 bases had no gene match. Germline CDR1 reads SEHNR; CDR2 reads FQNEAQ (reference sequence). The CDR3 loop is CASSWTSGKETQYF. The CDR3 DNA is TGTGCCAGCAGCTGGACTAGCGGGAAGGAGACCCAGTACTTC. The variable domain in full, with the rest retrieved from reference TRBV7-9 and TRBJ2-5, is DTGVSQNPRHKITKRGQNVTFRCDPISEHNRLYWYRQTLGQGPEFLTYFQNEAQLEKSRLLSDRFSAERPKGSFSTLEIQRTEQGDSAMYLCASSWTSGKETQYFGPGTRLLVL.

The table lists this clonotype with a few counts. A much larger clone differs from this one at a single base, so this may be a read error. The chain is built from TRBV7-2 and TRBJ2-5; 7 bases agree with TRBD2. The J segment lost 3 bases and the V segment lost 3 bases, leaving 7 bases of the junction unmatched. The CDR3 runs 15 residues. Germline CDR1 reads SGHTA; CDR2 reads FQGNSA. The CDR3 reads CASSFFRGREETQYF. The CDR3 nucleotides are TGTGCCAGCAGCTTTTTCCGTGGGAGGGAAGAGACCCAGTACTTC.

In its sample, this clonotype was seen once. The genes are TRBV10-3 and TRBJ2-7, with TRBD1 matching over 7 bases. Looked up from germline, CDR1 is ENHRY and CDR2 is SYGVKD. J was trimmed by 3 bases and V by 3 bases; bases with no gene match: 5. The CDR3 sequence is 14 residues long. The CDR3 region is CAISDRDSNYEQYF. The CDR3 DNA sequence: TGTGCCATCAGTGACCGGGACAGCAACTACGAGCAGTACTTC.

This clonotype was detected a few times. The V gene is TRBV9, the J gene TRBJ2-2, with D possibly TRBD2 on 5 matching bases. V lost 1 base and J 5 bases, leaving 9 bases between the germline ends. Germline values: CDR1 SGDLS, CDR2 YYNGEE. The CDR3 extends over 14 amino acids. The CDR3 coding sequence is TGTGCCAGCAGCGTAAAGACGGGGACCGGGGAGCTGTTTTTT. It codes for CASSVKTGTGELFF.

This chain connects TRBV12-3 or TRBV12-4 to TRBJ1-4, with a weak D call TRBD1 (5 bases). The CDR3 spans 14 residues. Trimming left V 5 bases short and J 6 bases short, with 13 bases between. As DNA, the CDR3 is TGTGCCAGCAGTGGGGGACCTCAAGATGAAAAACTGTTTTTT. Translated, it gives CASSGGPQDEKLFF.

This clonotype was recorded once. The chain employs TRBV10-3 and TRBJ1-5, with D perhaps TRBD1 (5 bases). CDR1 is ENHRY, CDR2 SYGVKD, per germline. Trimming cost V 11 bases and J 3 bases, with 20 bases left between them. There are 15 residues in the CDR3. The CDR3 spells CAASWGRSPNQPQHF. CDR3 bases: TGTGCCGCCAGTTGGGGGAGGAGCCCCAATCAGCCCCAGCATTTT.

The V and J genes are TRBV7-2 and TRBJ1-2, with D perhaps matching TRBD1 (5 bases). The CDR3 is 12 residues long. Trimming shortened V by 5 bases and J by 12 bases, and 16 bases separated the two germline ends. Germline V gene sequence: CDR1 SGHTA, CDR2 FQGNSA. DNA for the CDR3: TGTGCCAGCAGCGCCGGGACGAATGGAAACACCTTC. As protein: CASSAGTNGNTF.

The chain carries TRBV29-1 and TRBJ2-2, with 9 bases matching TRBD1. This CDR3 is 14 amino acids long. Germline V gives CDR1 SQVTM, CDR2 ANQGSEA. V lost 4 bases and J lost 5; bases outside the gene matches: 5. The CDR3 region has the DNA TGCAGCGTTGCTACCGGGACAGGGACCGGGGAGCTGTTTTTT. Translated, it gives CSVATGTGTGELFF.

This clonotype has ten or more counts. The gene calls are TRBV19 and TRBJ1-5, with 8 bases matching TRBD1. This CDR3 has 16 amino acids. Germline V lookup: CDR1 LNHDA, CDR2 SQIVND (reference sequence). Trimming cost V 6 bases and J 6 bases; bases outside gene matches: 13. The CDR3 nucleotides are TGTGCCAGTAGCCGCCAAAGTCAGGGGGCGGGTCAGCCCCAGCATTTT. Translation: CASSRQSQGAGQPQHF.

The rearrangement joins TRBV15 to TRBJ1-1; no firm D call. Germline V gene lookup returns CDR1 LNHNV and CDR2 YYDKDF (reference sequence). The length of the CDR3 is 16 residues. The V end was cut by 5 bases, the J end by 4 bases, with 20 bases between. The CDR3 sequence is CATSARDNPLGTEAFF. The CDR3 DNA sequence: TGTGCCACCAGCGCAAGAGATAACCCACTCGGCACTGAAGCTTTCTTT.

V usage is TRBV19 and J usage is TRBJ2-5; D is ambiguous. Between the trimmed V and J ends, which lost 9 bases and 0 bases, there was a span of 11 bases. There are 13 residues in the CDR3. The germline V gene has CDR1 LNHDA and CDR2 SQIVND (reference sequence). CDR3 in amino acids: CASSPGNQETQYF. CDR3 nucleotides: TGTGCCAGCTCACCCGGCAACCAAGAGACCCAGTACTTC. The full variable domain, with the rest looked up from reference TRBV19 and TRBJ2-5, is DGGITQSPKYLFRKEGQNVTLSCEQNLNHDAMYWYRQDPGQGLRLIYYSQIVNDFQKGDIAEGYSVSREKKESFPLTVTSAQKNPTAFYLCASSPGNQETQYFGPGTRLLVL.

Turning to this clonotype: A much larger clonotype is one base distant, so this may be a read error. The chain combines TRBV19 with TRBJ1-5; a possible D gene is TRBD1 (6 bases). CDR3 length: 18 residues. CDR1 is LNHDA and CDR2 is SQIVND in the germline V gene (reference sequence). DNA for the CDR3: TGTACCAGTAGTGGACAGCAAGCCTACTGGAGGGACAATCAGCCCCAGCATTTT. Its protein is CTSSGQQAYWRDNQPQHF.

The sample holds many counts of this clonotype. At one boundary the junction diverges from the germline segment, which might be a read error. V and J are TRBV10-3 and TRBJ1-1; D possibly corresponds to TRBD1 (5 bases). Germline loops: CDR1 ENHRY, CDR2 SYGVKD. CDR3 length equals 13 residues. The CDR3 nucleotides are TGTGCCAGCAGTGATACCGGGACGACGGGAGCTTTCTTT. Encoded protein: CASSDTGTTGAFF.

This chain joins TRBV29-1 and TRBJ2-7; D tentatively fits TRBD1 or TRBD2 (7 bases each). CDR1 SQVTM and CDR2 ANQGSEA come from the germline V gene. This CDR3 comprises 13 residues. V lost 4 bases and J 5 bases, leaving 15 bases between the germline ends. CDR3 coding DNA: TGCAGCGTTGGTCGACAGGGAGGGGACGAGCAGTACTTC. Protein sequence: CSVGRQGGDEQYF.

This clonotype was seen ten or more times. V is TRBV25-1 and J is TRBJ2-5; 10 nucleotides align to TRBD2. Germline CDR1 and CDR2: MGHDK and SYGVNS. The length of the CDR3 is 16 residues. Trimming cost V 3 bases and J 1 base; bases outside gene matches: 5. In nucleotides, the CDR3 is TGTGCCAGCAGTGATCCCAGGACTAGCGGCCAAGAGACCCAGTACTTC. This encodes CASSDPRTSGQETQYF.

The V gene is TRBV7-2, the J gene TRBJ2-2; D might be TRBD1 (7 bases). Germline V gene lookup returns CDR1 SGHTA and CDR2 FQGNSA. CDR3 length equals 16 residues. V shed 4 bases and J shed 4 bases, with 16 bases lying between them. The CDR3 reads CASSSPAGGSTGELFF. Written as DNA, the CDR3 is TGTGCCAGCAGCTCCCCGGCAGGGGGGAGCACCGGGGAGCTGTTTTTT.